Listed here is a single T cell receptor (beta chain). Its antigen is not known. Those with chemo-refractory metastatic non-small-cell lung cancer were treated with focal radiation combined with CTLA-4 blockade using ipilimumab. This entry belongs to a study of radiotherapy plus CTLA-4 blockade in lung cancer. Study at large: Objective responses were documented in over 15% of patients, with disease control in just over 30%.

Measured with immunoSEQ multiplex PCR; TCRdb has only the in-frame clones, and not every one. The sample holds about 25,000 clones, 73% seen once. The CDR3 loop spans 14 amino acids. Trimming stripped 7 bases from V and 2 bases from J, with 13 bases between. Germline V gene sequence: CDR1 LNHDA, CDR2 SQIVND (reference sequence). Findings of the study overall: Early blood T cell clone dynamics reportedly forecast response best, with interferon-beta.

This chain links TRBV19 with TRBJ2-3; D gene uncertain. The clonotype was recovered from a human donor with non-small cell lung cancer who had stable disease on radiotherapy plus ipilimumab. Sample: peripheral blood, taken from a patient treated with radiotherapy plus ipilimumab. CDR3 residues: CASKRDGTTDTQYF. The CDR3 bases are TGTGCCAGTAAAAGGGATGGAACCACAGATACGCAGTATTTT.